These T cell receptor beta chains were read from a single sample in a study of blood T cell repertoires in COVID-19. TCRdb keeps only in-frame clones here, not all; method: immunoSEQ multiplex PCR. Of fewer than 200,000 clones listed, 80% to 90% were seen once; the top ten hold about 9.6%. Sequenced: peripheral blood. All receptors derive from a man aged 45-65 years with active or convalescent COVID-19. Both conserved end residues are part of each CDR3. A D gene is named only where the DNA matches it firmly. Clone size is shown for a subset of rows, as once, few, many or a class of expanded clone.

d_gene	abundance	v_gene	j_gene	CDR3nt	CDR3aa
.	.	TRBV6-5	TRBJ1-6	TGTGCCAGCAGGGGGGGCTATAATTCACCCCTCCACTTT	CASRGGYNSPLHF
.	.	TRBV2	TRBJ1-2	TGTGCCAGCAGTGAATCTTCAGGGAATAACTATGGCTACACCTTC	CASSESSGNNYGYTF
.	.	TRBV6-5	TRBJ1-1	TGTGCCAGCAGACCCACGGGGAACACTGAAGCTTTCTTT	CASRPTGNTEAFF
.	.	TRBV3-1/TRBV3-2	TRBJ1-6	TGTGCCAGCAGCCAAGTGCAGGGTGGATCACCCCTCCACTTT	CASSQVQGGSPLHF
TRBD2	.	TRBV3-1/TRBV3-2	TRBJ2-1	TGTGCCAGCAGCCAATTAGCGGGGGGGAGGTTCTTC	CASSQLAGGRFF
.	.	TRBV19	TRBJ2-3	TGTGCCAGTAGTATGTGGGAGCGCACAGATACGCAGTATTTT	CASSMWERTDTQYF
.	.	TRBV6-2/TRBV6-3	TRBJ1-6	TGTGCCAGCAGTTATGGGCAAGATAATTCACCCCTCCACTTT	CASSYGQDNSPLHF
.	.	TRBV5-1	TRBJ2-3	TGCGCCAGCAGCTTTGCCGACACTAGCACAGATACGCAGTATTTT	CASSFADTSTDTQYF
TRBD2	.	TRBV4-2	TRBJ2-7	TGTGCCAGCAGCCACGGACTAGCGGGAGTGGGAGAGCAGTACTTC	CASSHGLAGVGEQYF
.	.	TRBV6-2/TRBV6-3	TRBJ2-2	TGTGCCAGCAGTCTACAAGGGCCAGGGGTCGGGGAGCTGTTTTTT	CASSLQGPGVGELFF
.	.	TRBV4-3	TRBJ1-2	TGCGCCAGCAGCCAAGGAATGATGGCAGACTATGGCTACACCTTC	CASSQGMMADYGYTF
.	.	TRBV6-1	TRBJ1-2	TGTGCCAGCAGTGAAGAAACAGCTCTCCACTACACCTTC	CASSEETALHYTF
TRBD1	.	TRBV30	TRBJ1-4	TGTGCTGTAACAGGGGTTAAAGAAAAACTGTTTTTT	CAVTGVKEKLFF
.	.	TRBV19	TRBJ2-7	TGTGCCAGTAGTATAGATTTCCGAGGCATCTCCTACGAGCAGTACTTC	CASSIDFRGISYEQYF
TRBD2	.	TRBV18	TRBJ2-5	TGTGCCAGCTCACCAGTGGGACTAGCGGGAGCAGTTGGGTCGGAGACCCAGTACTTC	CASSPVGLAGAVGSETQYF
TRBD1	.	TRBV28	TRBJ1-2	TGTGCCAGCAGTTCACAGGGGGCGCAAGGCTACACCTTC	CASSSQGAQGYTF
.	.	TRBV19	TRBJ1-2	TGTGCCAGTAGTCGTGAACAAGGCTACACCTTC	CASSREQGYTF
.	.	TRBV4-3	TRBJ1-1	TGCGCCAGCAGCCAGGATCCAACAGGGATGAACACTGAAGCTTTCTTT	CASSQDPTGMNTEAFF
.	.	TRBV3-1/TRBV3-2	TRBJ1-2	TGTGCCAGCAGCCAAGATGGTCCAGGGGACTATGGCTACACCTTC	CASSQDGPGDYGYTF
.	.	TRBV7-2	TRBJ2-5	TGTGCCAGCAGCCCTCAGGGAGGAGAGACCCAGTACTTC	CASSPQGGETQYF
TRBD2	.	TRBV7-2	TRBJ2-1	TGTGCCAGCAGCTACACTAGCGGGAGTCACAATGAGCAGTTCTTC	CASSYTSGSHNEQFF
.	.	TRBV7-3	TRBJ1-1	TGTGCCAGCAGCTTAGGGGGGTCTCAGAACACTGAAGCTTTCTTT	CASSLGGSQNTEAFF
.	.	TRBV5-4	TRBJ1-1	TGTGCCAGCAGCTTGGAAATCGGGTCTGAAGCTTTCTTT	CASSLEIGSEAFF
.	.	TRBV20-1	TRBJ1-1	TGCAGTGCTCCCAAGGGGCAAGAAGCTTTCTTT	CSAPKGQEAFF
TRBD1	.	TRBV5-6	TRBJ2-7	TGTGCCAGCAGCTTGTTGGACAGGAATACCTACGAGCAGTACTTC	CASSLLDRNTYEQYF
.	.	TRBV2	TRBJ2-1	TGTGCCAGCTCGACTAGACGCGAGCAGTTCTTC	CASSTRREQFF
TRBD1	.	TRBV3-1/TRBV3-2	TRBJ2-5	TGTGCCAGCAGCCCAAGGGGGCTAAAAGAGACCCAGTACTTC	CASSPRGLKETQYF
.	.	TRBV29-1	TRBJ1-1	TGCAGCGTTCTTGGGCTGGGGAGGTCGAACACTGAAGCTTTCTTT	CSVLGLGRSNTEAFF
.	.	TRBV6-5	TRBJ1-5	TGTGCCAGCAGCATCACTCAGACAGGAAATCAGCCCCAGCATTTT	CASSITQTGNQPQHF
.	.	TRBV24-1	TRBJ2-7	TGTGCCACCAGTCCACTACTTTGGGCCTACGAGCAGTACTTC	CATSPLLWAYEQYF
.	.	TRBV2	TRBJ1-2	TGTGCCAGCCGAGGGGAGGTCGACTATGGCTACACCTTC	CASRGEVDYGYTF
TRBD1	.	TRBV3-1/TRBV3-2	TRBJ2-1	TGTGCCAGCAGTCAAACAGACAGGGACCTAGATTGGGAGCAGTTCTTC	CASSQTDRDLDWEQFF
TRBD1	.	TRBV5-1	TRBJ2-1	TGCGCCAGCAGCTCCCCGACAGGGGATCCTGAGCAGTTCTTC	CASSSPTGDPEQFF
TRBD1	.	TRBV2	TRBJ1-6	TGTGCCAGCAACCGGGACAGAAATTCACCCCTCCACTTT	CASNRDRNSPLHF
TRBD1	.	TRBV2	TRBJ1-2	TGTGCCAGCAGTGATGGGGCGACAGGGAACTATGGCTACACCTTC	CASSDGATGNYGYTF
.	.	TRBV6-5	TRBJ2-1	TGTGCCAGCAGTTCGGGGTGGGGTGAGCAGTTCTTC	CASSSGWGEQFF
.	.	TRBV11-3	TRBJ2-2	TGTGCCAGCAGCTTGCAGGGTCCCGGGGAGCTGTTTTTT	CASSLQGPGELFF
.	.	TRBV6-5	TRBJ2-7	TGTGCCAGCAGTTACTCGGCTGGGGGCGCCGAGCAGTACTTC	CASSYSAGGAEQYF
.	.	TRBV6-1	TRBJ2-5	TGTGCCAGCAGTGAATCGGACTACCAAGAGACCCAGTACTTC	CASSESDYQETQYF
TRBD1	.	TRBV29-1	TRBJ1-2	TGCAGCATTTCGGACAGGGGGCATAACTATGGCTACACCTTC	CSISDRGHNYGYTF
.	.	TRBV5-1	TRBJ2-7	TGCGCCAGCAGCTTAGCCCCGGTACAGGGCAACGAGCAGTACTTC	CASSLAPVQGNEQYF
.	.	TRBV3-1/TRBV3-2	TRBJ2-5	TGTGCCAGCAGCCTTAGGACAGCCCAAGAGACCCAGTACTTC	CASSLRTAQETQYF
.	.	TRBV18	TRBJ2-1	TGTGCCAGCTCACGTTTAGGGGCCTACAATGAGCAGTTCTTC	CASSRLGAYNEQFF
.	once	TRBV5-1	TRBJ1-1	TGCGCCAGCAGCTTGTATGGCTTGACTGAAGCTTTCTTT	CASSLYGLTEAFF
.	.	TRBV15	TRBJ1-2	TGTGCCACCAGCAGAGATGCGGGTGGGAACTATGGCTACACCTTC	CATSRDAGGNYGYTF
.	.	TRBV9	TRBJ2-5	TGTGCCAGCAGCGTAGGAGAAGGGGGAGGGCCTCGAGAGACCCAGTACTTC	CASSVGEGGGPRETQYF
TRBD1	.	TRBV19	TRBJ2-5	TGTGCCAGTAGTGCCCAGACAGGGAATATTGGGGAGACCCAGTACTTC	CASSAQTGNIGETQYF
.	.	TRBV5-1	TRBJ1-1	TGCGCCAGCAGCTTCGCCGAGTTCACTGAAGCTTTCTTT	CASSFAEFTEAFF